The clone carrying this TCR beta chain was recorded once. The data derive from a study of blood T cell repertoires in COVID-19. Study context: Acute and convalescent COVID-19 samples came from the United States, Italy and Spain. T cells, B-cell-depleted T cells, or PBMCs supplied cDNA or gDNA.

How the authors handled the data: Amplified reference gene primers provided the basis for estimating nucleated cell counts. Some clones are missing from TCRdb's copy, which holds only in-frame ones; the method was immunoSEQ multiplex PCR. V and J calls and clone size are copied from that table; D and trimming were computed from the DNA. The sample includes around 97,000 clones, around 90% of them seen just once. The clonotype originates from a woman older than 75 in a cohort sampled during active COVID-19. The material sequenced was peripheral blood.

The CDR3 DNA reads as TGTGCCAGCAGGGGGACAGGAAACTATGGCTACACCTTC. The encoded protein is CASRGTGNYGYTF. V and J are TRBV12-3 or TRBV12-4 and TRBJ1-2; TRBD1 matches 8 bases. The CDR3 spans 13 residues. V dropped 6 bases and J dropped 2; count of bases not matched to a gene: 2.